This T cell receptor beta chain was sequenced in a study of blood T cell repertoires in COVID-19. Authors' data handling: Quantification of nucleated cells was approximated via reference gene primer amplification. Assay: immunoSEQ multiplex PCR; the TCRdb copy retains only in-frame clones and omits some. That table gives V, J and clone size, and the DNA gave D and trimming. Of over 150,000 clones listed, around 82% are singletons. Germline assignment: CDR1 MNHEY and CDR2 SVGEGT. The V gene end was trimmed by 1 base and the J gene end by 5 bases; junction bases not matched to a gene: 12. The CDR3 spans 17 residues. This clone occurred a few times.

The V gene is TRBV6-2 or TRBV6-3, the J gene TRBJ2-7; TRBD2 aligns across 9 bases. The specimen was peripheral blood. The sequence derives from a man in his late teens or twenties with active or convalescent COVID-19. CDR3 loop: CASSYFGSGSLSDEQYF. The CDR3 DNA is TGTGCCAGCAGTTACTTTGGTAGCGGGAGTTTGAGCGACGAGCAGTACTTC.